This TCR beta chain is from a study of blood T cell repertoires in COVID-19 (dated by TCRdb to the early 2020s). About the investigation overall: Samples covering the acute and convalescent phases of COVID-19 were provided by collaborators in the United States, Italy and Spain. Deeply sampled blood TCRbeta repertoires from subjects exposed to, actively infected with, or recovered from COVID-19 were included in the dataset. HLA class I and class II types, where available, came from metadata supplied by the sample provider rather than from assay-based typing. Samples came from the ongoing ImmuneRACE study (first 160 participants) plus 1,254 subjects from 6 global collaborators. The material from the prospective study consisted of cDNA or gDNA derived from T cells, B-cell-depleted T cells, or PBMCs. A freely available public database, intended as a resource for researchers studying the immune response to SARS-CoV-2, is where the repertoires were released. Nearly every sample came with metadata listing a de-identified subject ID, COVID-19 status, age in years and sex. Study-level results and caveats: The quantity of clinical and demographic metadata differed by source and by participant and was supplied without curation.

Worth noting for this clone: It has no known antigen specificity. The input lacks base qualities; no much larger clone sits a single base away.

Whole blood was collected in K2EDTA tubes by collaborating institutions according to the institutions' own protocols. Collaborator samples were shipped for TCRbeta analysis as frozen whole blood, isolated PBMCs, or DNA extracted from either sample type. The immunoSEQ Assay, a bias-controlled multiplex PCR, was used to amplify TCRbeta CDR3 regions from genomic DNA. The published analysis was carried out like this. The number of nucleated cells in each sample was estimated by amplification of reference gene primers within the assay. Sequence reads were collapsed and filtered to measure the absolute abundance of every unique TCRbeta CDR3 rearrangement. For each sample, productive Simpson clonality was calculated by taking the square root of Simpson's diversity index across productive rearrangements. The clones in this table, taken by TCRdb from immuneACCESS, are in-frame only. Not every clone is retained; where verified, under half of the shortfall comes from an unresolved V gene, and the cause of the rest is unknown. From that table come the V and J calls and clone size; the DNA was used to work out D and trimming. The table for this sample lists over 90,000 clones; 90% of them were counted only once. 5% to 6.5% of the sample goes to the ten largest clones.

The sequence was collected from a middle-aged man with acute or convalescent COVID-19. Material for sequencing was peripheral blood.

Here the CDR3 is given as CASSENGGSGYEQYF. Read as DNA, the sequence is TGTGCCAGCAGTGAGAACGGGGGATCGGGCTACGAGCAGTACTTC. The chain is made from TRBV2 and TRBJ2-7; perhaps TRBD2 is the D gene, with 6 bases matching. V and J lose 3 bases and 3 bases, and a span of 15 bases separates them. Reading from cysteine to phenylalanine, the CDR3 counts 15 amino acids. The CDR3 DNA has 45 bases and is translated from base 1. The germline V gene encodes CDR1 SNHLY and CDR2 FYNNEI. Here the CDR3 is joined to the reference TRBV2 and TRBJ2-7 genes, and the full variable domain is: EPEVTQTPSHQVTQMGQEVILRCVPISNHLYFYWYRQILGQKVEFLVSFYNNEISEKSEIFDDQFSVERPDGSNFTLKIRSTKLEDSAMYFCASSENGGSGYEQYFGPGTRLTVT.